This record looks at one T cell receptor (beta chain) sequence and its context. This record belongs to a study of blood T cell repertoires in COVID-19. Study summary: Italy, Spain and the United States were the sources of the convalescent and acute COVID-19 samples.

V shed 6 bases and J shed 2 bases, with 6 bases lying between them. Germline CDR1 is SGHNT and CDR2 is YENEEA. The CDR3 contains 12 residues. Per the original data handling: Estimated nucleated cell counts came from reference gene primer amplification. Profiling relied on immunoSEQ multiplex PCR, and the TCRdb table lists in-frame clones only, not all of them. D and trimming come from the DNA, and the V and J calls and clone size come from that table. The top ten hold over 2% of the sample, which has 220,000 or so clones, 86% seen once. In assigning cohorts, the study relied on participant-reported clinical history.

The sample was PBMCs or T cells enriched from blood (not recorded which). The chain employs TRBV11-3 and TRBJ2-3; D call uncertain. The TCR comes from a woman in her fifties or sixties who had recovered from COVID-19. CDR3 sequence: CASSQLTDTQYF. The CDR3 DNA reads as TGTGCCAGCAGTCAACTCACAGATACGCAGTATTTT.